This note documents a single TCR beta chain sequence. Using immunoSEQ multiplex PCR, the repertoire was profiled, and TCRdb retains in-frame clones only, with some absent. The sample records about 320,000 clones, about nine tenths being singletons. The source of the sample is a study of shared clonotypes between healthy human individuals. This TCR was sampled from a man younger than 30 in good health. The sample consisted of memory CD8+ T cells sorted from blood. Subset: CD45RO+ cells pooled with CCR7-negative TemRA cells.

The CDR3 loop is CASSPPPGLSYEQYF. CDR3 DNA: TGTGCCAGCAGCCCCCCCCCGGGGCTCTCCTACGAGCAGTACTTC. The chain couples TRBV7-9 to TRBJ2-7; the D call may be TRBD1 or TRBD2 (5 bases each). The CDR3 loop spans 15 amino acids. Trimming took 5 bases from V and 0 from J, leaving 14 bases between them. CDR1 is SEHNR, CDR2 FQNEAQ, per germline (reference sequence). Full variable domain (outside the CDR3, taken from reference TRBV7-9 and TRBJ2-7): DTGVSQNPRHKITKRGQNVTFRCDPISEHNRLYWYRQTLGQGPEFLTYFQNEAQLEKSRLLSDRFSAERPKGSFSTLEIQRTEQGDSAMYLCASSPPPGLSYEQYFGPGTRLTVT.